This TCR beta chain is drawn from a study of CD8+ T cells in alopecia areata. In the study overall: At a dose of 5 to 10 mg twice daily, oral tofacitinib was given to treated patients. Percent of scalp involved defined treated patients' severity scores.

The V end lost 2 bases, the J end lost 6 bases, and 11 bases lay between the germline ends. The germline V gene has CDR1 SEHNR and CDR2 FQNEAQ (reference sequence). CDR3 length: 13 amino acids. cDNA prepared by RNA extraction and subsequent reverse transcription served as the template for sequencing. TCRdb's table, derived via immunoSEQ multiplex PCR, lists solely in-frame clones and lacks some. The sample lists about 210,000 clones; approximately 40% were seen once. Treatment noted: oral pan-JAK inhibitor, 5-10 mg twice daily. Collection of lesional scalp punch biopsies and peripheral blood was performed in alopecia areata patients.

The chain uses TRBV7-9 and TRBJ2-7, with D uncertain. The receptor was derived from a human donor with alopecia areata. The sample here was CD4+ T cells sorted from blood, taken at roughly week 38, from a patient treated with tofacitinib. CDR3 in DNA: TGTGCCAGCAGCTTATCGGGTTCGGGCGAGCAGTACTTC. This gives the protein CASSLSGSGEQYF.